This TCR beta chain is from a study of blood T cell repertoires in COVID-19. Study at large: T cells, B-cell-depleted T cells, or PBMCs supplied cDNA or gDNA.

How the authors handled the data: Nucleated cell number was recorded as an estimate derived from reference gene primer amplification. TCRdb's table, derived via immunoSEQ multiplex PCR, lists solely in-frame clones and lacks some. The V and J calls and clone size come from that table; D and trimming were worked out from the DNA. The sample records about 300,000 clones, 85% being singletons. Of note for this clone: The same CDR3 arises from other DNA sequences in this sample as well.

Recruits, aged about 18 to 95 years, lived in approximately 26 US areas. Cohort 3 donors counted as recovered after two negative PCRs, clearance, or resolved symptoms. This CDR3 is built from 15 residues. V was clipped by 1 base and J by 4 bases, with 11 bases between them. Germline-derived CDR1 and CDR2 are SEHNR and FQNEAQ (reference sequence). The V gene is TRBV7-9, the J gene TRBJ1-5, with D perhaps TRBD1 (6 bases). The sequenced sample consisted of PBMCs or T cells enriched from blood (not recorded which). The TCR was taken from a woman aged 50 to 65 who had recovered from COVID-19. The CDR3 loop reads CASSLGAGANQPQHF. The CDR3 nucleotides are TGTGCCAGCAGCTTAGGGGCAGGGGCTAATCAGCCCCAGCATTTT.